The 5 T cell receptor beta chains below come from one sample, sequenced in a study of identical twins' blood T cells. TCRdb re-called the 5' RACE reads with MiXCR, one entry per CDR3 protein. The sample holds a few hundred thousand distinct CDR3 sequences, more than 25% seen once. The sample was PBMCs. These receptors were collected from a woman aged 18 to 55 in good health.

This clonotype was counted only a few times. The J gene is TRBJ2-7, the V gene TRBV7-8; 8 nucleotides line up with TRBD2. This CDR3 region has 16 residues. Germline trimming cut 2 bases from V and 2 bases from J; bases unmatched to any gene: 8. Per the germline V gene, CDR1 is SGHVS and CDR2 is FQNEAQ. The CDR3 DNA reads TGTGCCAGCAGCTTATTACCCCCGACTAGCGCCTACGAGCAGTACTTC. Translating it yields CASSLLPPTSAYEQYF. Complete variable domain (other parts from reference TRBV7-8 and TRBJ2-7): GAGVSQSPRYKVAKRGQDVALRCDPISGHVSLFWYQQALGQGPEFLTYFQNEAQLDKSGLPSDRFFAERPEGSVSTLKIQRTQQEDSAVYLCASSLLPPTSAYEQYFGPGTRLTVT.

This clonotype was observed a few times. The chain is built from TRBV4-1 and TRBJ2-2, with unresolved D. With 0 bases removed from V and 8 bases from J, the gap between germline ends came to 10 bases. Germline V gene sequence: CDR1 MGHRA, CDR2 YSYEKL. The CDR3 spans 14 residues. Here the CDR3 DNA reads TGCGCCAGCAGCCAAGATCGAGGATCAGGGGAGCTGTTTTTT. Translated: CASSQDRGSGELFF.

CDR3 sequence: CASSLGLVADGQFF. CDR3 bases: TGCGCCAGCAGCTTGGGACTAGTAGCGGATGGGCAGTTCTTC. The chain links TRBV5-1 to TRBJ2-1, with a tentative D call TRBD2 (6 bases). The CDR3 spans 14 residues. Trimming stripped 0 bases from V and 12 bases from J, with 16 bases between. CDR1 is SGHRS, CDR2 YFSETQ, per germline.

J is TRBJ1-5 and V is TRBV7-2; unclear D gene. Per germline, CDR1 SGHTA and CDR2 FQGNSA. Trimming pared 5 bases from V and 1 base from J, leaving 12 bases between. The length of the CDR3 is 15 residues. CDR3 in amino acids: CASSAQIGSNQPQHF. For the CDR3, the DNA is TGTGCCAGCAGCGCACAGATTGGGAGCAATCAGCCCCAGCATTTT.

This clonotype appeared a few times. V and J are TRBV20-1 and TRBJ2-1; TRBD2 aligns across 8 bases. Trimming at V came to 6 bases and at J to 9 bases, leaving 10 bases not matched to a gene. There are 13 residues in the CDR3. Germline V gene data show CDR1 as DFQATT and CDR2 as SNEGSKA (reference sequence). The CDR3 loop reads CSAGRGVDPEQFF. The CDR3 region has the DNA TGCAGTGCGGGGCGGGGGGTGGATCCTGAGCAGTTCTTC.